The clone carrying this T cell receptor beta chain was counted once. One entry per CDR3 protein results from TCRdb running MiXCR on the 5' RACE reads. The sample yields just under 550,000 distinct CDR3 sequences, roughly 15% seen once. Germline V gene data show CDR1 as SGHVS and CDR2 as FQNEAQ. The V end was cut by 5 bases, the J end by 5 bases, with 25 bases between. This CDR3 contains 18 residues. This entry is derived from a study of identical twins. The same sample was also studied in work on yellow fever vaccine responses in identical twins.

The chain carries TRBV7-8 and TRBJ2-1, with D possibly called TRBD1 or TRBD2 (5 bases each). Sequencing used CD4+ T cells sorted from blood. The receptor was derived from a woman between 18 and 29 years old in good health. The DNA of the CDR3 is TGTGCCAGCAGCCCTGGGGGAGTGTTCACACGACCAAACAATGAGCAGTTCTTC. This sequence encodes CASSPGGVFTRPNNEQFF.